These 27 T cell receptor beta chains were sequenced from one sample in a study of cytomegalovirus exposure and HLA in healthy donors. Use of 60 Vbeta and 13 Jbeta primers characterized the PCR. Libraries were prepared by immunoSEQ multiplex PCR; TCRdb keeps only in-frame clonotypes and omits some of them. This repertoire shows 150,000 or so clones, approximately 78% found once; its top ten account for 3%. Sequencing input: PBMCs. The source of these receptors is a man aged 35-49 years in good health and CMV-seropositive.

To note about this clone: The sample has other DNA sequences that encode this CDR3 too. The rearrangement links TRBV28 to TRBJ2-3; D call uncertain. V was trimmed by 4 bases and J by 0 bases, leaving 5 bases between them. The CDR3 totals 13 residues. Germline V lookup: CDR1 MDHEN, CDR2 SYDVKM. The CDR3, as DNA: TGTGCCAGCAGTTCCGGGAGCACAGATACGCAGTATTTT. This encodes CASSSGSTDTQYF.

The rearrangement joins TRBV18 to TRBJ2-3; D perhaps matches TRBD2 (5 bases). Germline assignment: CDR1 KGHSH and CDR2 LQKENI. The length of the CDR3 is 13 residues. V lost 5 bases and J lost 4, with 10 bases in between. The CDR3 spells CASSSSGSDTQYF. The CDR3 DNA sequence: TGTGCCAGCTCATCGAGCGGTTCAGATACGCAGTATTTT.

In DNA form, the CDR3 reads TGCGCCAGCAGCTACCGCGGGGAGGGCCTCCACTCCTACAATGAGCAGTTCTTC. Protein product: CASSYRGEGLHSYNEQFF. The chain combines TRBV5-1 with TRBJ2-1; 7 bases are shared with TRBD2. In germline, CDR1 is SGHRS, CDR2 YFSETQ. CDR3 length: 18 amino acids. V dropped 3 bases and J dropped 0; count of bases not matched to a gene: 12.

The rearrangement joins TRBV7-2 to TRBJ2-5; the match to TRBD2 covers 9 bases. Germline assignment: CDR1 SGHTA and CDR2 FQGNSA. This CDR3 has 16 residues. The ends lost 6 bases at V and 2 bases at J; junction bases unmatched: 10. In DNA, the CDR3 is TGTGCCAGCAGGAAATATAGCGGGAGCTCACAAGAGACCCAGTACTTC. Translation gives CASRKYSGSSQETQYF.

Of note for this clone: An end of the junction does not agree with germline; a read error may underlie this. V usage is TRBV27 and J usage is TRBJ2-7; no clear D. The CDR3 is 13 amino acids. Looked up from germline, CDR1 is MNHEY and CDR2 is SMNVEV (reference sequence). CDR3 region: CASSSMERYEQCF. The CDR3 region has the DNA TGTGCCAGCAGTTCCATGGAGCGCTACGAGCAGTGCTTC.

V usage is TRBV4-2 and J usage is TRBJ2-7; no firm D call. Between the trimmed V and J ends, which lost 0 bases and 6 bases, there was a span of 15 bases. Germline CDR1 reads LGHNA; CDR2 reads YNFKEQ. The length of the CDR3 is 15 residues. CDR3 sequence (DNA): TGTGCCAGCAGCCAAGAGGGTGCGTCTAGTCGCGAGCAGTACTTC. Translated, it gives CASSQEGASSREQYF.

The chain recombines TRBV28 with TRBJ2-1; 9 bases fit TRBD2. The junction had 19 bases not matched to a gene; V was cut back by 3 bases and J by 10 bases. Germline assignment: CDR1 MDHEN and CDR2 SYDVKM. The CDR3 length is 18 residues. CDR3 sequence: CASSFIAAWAGGPNEQFF. The CDR3 nucleotides read TGTGCCAGCAGTTTTATTGCCGCTTGGGCGGGAGGGCCCAACGAGCAGTTCTTC.

The V call is TRBV28, the J call TRBJ1-3, with D possibly TRBD1 on 6 matching bases. Trimming removed 5 bases at V and 3 bases at J, with 14 bases between. This CDR3 spans 15 amino acids. CDR1 MDHEN and CDR2 SYDVKM come from the germline V gene. CDR3 in amino acids: CASSRKQGLGNTIYF. CDR3 DNA sequence: TGTGCCAGCAGTCGAAAACAGGGTCTTGGAAACACCATATATTTT.

The V call is TRBV5-4, the J call TRBJ2-1; TRBD2 matches at 11 bases. Germline V gives CDR1 SGHNT, CDR2 YYREEE (reference sequence). The CDR3 extends over 15 amino acids. J gave up 8 bases and V 4 bases, and 8 bases lay outside the gene matches. This CDR3 reads CASSARLAGRDEQFF. The DNA for the CDR3 is TGTGCCAGCAGCGCACGACTAGCGGGAAGGGATGAGCAGTTCTTC.

This clone was picked up one time. J is TRBJ2-7 and V is TRBV6-5; TRBD1 agrees at 8 bases. CDR1 is MNHEY, CDR2 SVGAGI, per germline. V trimming: 2 bases; J trimming: 5 bases; junction bases outside the gene matches: 8. The length of the CDR3 is 15 residues. Here the CDR3 reads CASSYLGRGQDEQYF. The CDR3 DNA follows: TGTGCCAGCAGTTACCTTGGCAGGGGGCAAGACGAGCAGTACTTC.

This clone was detected only once. The chain links TRBV29-1 to TRBJ2-2; D might be TRBD1 (6 bases). Looked up from germline, CDR1 is SQVTM and CDR2 is ANQGSEA. The CDR3 totals 16 residues. Trimming shortened V by 1 base and J by 5 bases, and 17 bases separated the two germline ends. DNA for the CDR3: TGCAGCGTTGAAGGAGGGGCGGACAGTAGGACCGGGGAGCTGTTTTTT. Protein sequence: CSVEGGADSRTGELFF.

This rearrangement joins TRBV18 to TRBJ2-7; D not certain. The V end was cut by 2 bases, the J end by 2 bases, with 10 bases between. Germline-derived CDR1 and CDR2 are KGHSH and LQKENI. The CDR3 extends over 14 amino acids. The CDR3 reads CASSPLTATYEQYF. The DNA for the CDR3 is TGTGCCAGCTCACCATTAACTGCTACCTACGAGCAGTACTTC.

The chain has TRBV4-3 and TRBJ2-2; 7 bases agree with TRBD1. V lost 3 bases to trimming and J lost 3 bases; unmatched junction nucleotides: 7. This CDR3 is 16 amino acids long. The V gene's germline CDR1 is LGHNA and CDR2 YSLEER. Here the CDR3 DNA reads TGCGCCAGCAGCCAGACGACAGGGAAGGACACCGGGGAGCTGTTTTTT. Translating gives CASSQTTGKDTGELFF.

This sequence joins TRBV19 and TRBJ1-1; D is undetermined. The CDR3 spans 13 residues. The ends were cut back, 5 bases at V and 1 base at J, with 8 bases in the middle. Germline V gene sequence: CDR1 LNHDA, CDR2 SQIVND (reference sequence). CDR3 sequence reads: CASSFRGNTEAFF. In DNA form, the CDR3 reads TGTGCCAGTAGTTTCCGGGGGAACACTGAAGCTTTCTTT.

The chain combines TRBV15 with TRBJ2-3; TRBD2 agrees at 10 bases. The CDR3 runs to 16 residues. Germline V CDR1 and CDR2: LNHNV, YYDKDF (reference sequence). V shed 0 bases and J 2 bases; nucleotides not matched to a gene: 2. In DNA, the CDR3 is TGTGCCACCAGCAGAGAACTAGCGGGAAACACAGATACGCAGTATTTT. The encoded protein is CATSRELAGNTDTQYF.

In the case of this clone: Sequence at one end of the junction differs from germline and may be a read error. The rearrangement joins TRBV7-9 to TRBJ2-7; D gene unclear. There are 11 residues in the CDR3. CDR1 is SEHNR, CDR2 FQNEAQ, per germline (reference sequence). This chain's CDR3 is CSSSSIYEQYF. In DNA form, the CDR3 reads TGTTCCAGCAGCTCCATTTACGAGCAGTACTTC.

As regards this clone: Germline is not matched at one junction end, which may reflect a read error. The chain recombines TRBV7-9 with TRBJ2-6, with D hard to call. The CDR3 is 16 amino acids. Germline V gene sequence: CDR1 SEHNR, CDR2 FQNEAQ (reference sequence). The CDR3 is CSSSQVLNSGANVLTF. CDR3 DNA sequence: TGTTCCAGCAGTCAGGTCCTTAACTCTGGGGCCAACGTCCTGACTTTC.

This clone was seen more than once but under ten times. The rearrangement uses TRBV14 and TRBJ2-3, with 9 bases that match TRBD1. This CDR3 is built from 18 residues. Per the germline V gene, CDR1 is SGHDN and CDR2 is FVKESK. The junction had 8 bases not matched to a gene; V was cut back by 1 base and J by 0 bases. For the CDR3, the DNA is TGTGCCAGCAGCCAAGCTCTCATAGGGACAGGGAGCACAGATACGCAGTATTTT. As protein: CASSQALIGTGSTDTQYF.

Ten or more counts support this clone. The chain has TRBV30 and TRBJ1-2; D remains ambiguous. Germline V gene data show CDR1 as GTSNPN and CDR2 as SVGIG (reference sequence). The CDR3 length is 13 residues. The V end was cut by 4 bases, the J end by 4 bases, with 13 bases between. The CDR3: CAWTSTAGYGYTF. DNA for the CDR3: TGTGCCTGGACCTCGACCGCGGGCTATGGCTACACCTTC.

This clone was picked up one time. CDR3 loop: CASSQGRRTGGTDTQYF. CDR3 nucleotide sequence: TGCGCCAGCAGCCAAGGTCGTAGGACAGGGGGTACAGATACGCAGTATTTT. The chain is built from TRBV4-1 and TRBJ2-3; TRBD1 matches 10 bases. The CDR3 contains 17 residues. The ends lost 1 base at V and 3 bases at J; junction bases unmatched: 7. The V gene's germline CDR1 is MGHRA and CDR2 YSYEKL.

CDR3 in DNA: TGCAAACCCAGGAACACTGAAGCTTTCTTT. It yields the protein CKPRNTEAFF. The V and J genes are TRBV20-1 and TRBJ1-1, with D hard to call. Germline loops: CDR1 DFQATT, CDR2 SNEGSKA (reference sequence). The CDR3 sequence is 10 residues long.

The rearrangement uses TRBV6-5 and TRBJ2-7; D is perhaps TRBD1 (6 bases). This CDR3 has 12 residues. With 4 bases removed from V and 3 bases from J, the gap between germline ends came to 7 bases. Germline loops: CDR1 MNHEY, CDR2 SVGAGI. DNA for the CDR3: TGTGCCAGCAGTTCGACAGGCTACGAGCAGTACTTC. It specifies CASSSTGYEQYF.

This chain's CDR3 is CASRTTSGGGGELFF. The CDR3 region has the DNA TGTGCCAGTAGGACTACTAGCGGGGGTGGCGGGGAGCTGTTTTTT. This chain links TRBV19 with TRBJ2-2, with 11 bases identical to TRBD2. Germline trimming cut 6 bases from V and 7 bases from J; bases unmatched to any gene: 7. From germline, CDR1 is LNHDA and CDR2 SQIVND (reference sequence). The CDR3 is 15 residues long.

This clone was recorded once. The chain uses TRBV4-1 and TRBJ1-5, with D perhaps matching TRBD1 (5 bases). Germline values: CDR1 MGHRA, CDR2 YSYEKL. Trimming took 0 bases from V and 7 from J, leaving 13 bases between them. This CDR3 is 15 amino acids long. Here the CDR3 reads CASSQERSGNQPQHF. CDR3 DNA: TGCGCCAGCAGCCAAGAACGATCAGGGAACCAGCCCCAGCATTTT.

The rearrangement links TRBV5-1 to TRBJ1-6, with 8 bases lining up with TRBD1. Germline V gene lookup returns CDR1 SGHRS and CDR2 YFSETQ. The length of the CDR3 is 14 residues. V gave up 3 bases and J gave up 8 bases; unmatched junction bases: 4. CDR3 DNA: TGCGCCAGCAGCTCGGGACAGGCATATTCACCCCTCCACTTT. Translation gives CASSSGQAYSPLHF.

In its sample, this clone was seen many times. The V and J genes are TRBV6-4 and TRBJ2-3; 8 bases line up with TRBD2. Germline CDR1 MRHNA, CDR2 SNTAGT. V lost 3 bases and J lost 4; bases outside the gene matches: 6. The CDR3 is 15 amino acids. The CDR3 spells CASSEAGGEADTQYF. The CDR3 DNA reads as TGTGCCAGCAGTGAGGCGGGAGGTGAGGCAGATACGCAGTATTTT.

This chain joins TRBV5-1 and TRBJ2-1, with D maybe TRBD2 (6 bases). The CDR3 loop spans 12 amino acids. The germline CDR1 and CDR2 sequences are SGHRS and YFSETQ. Trimming stripped 4 bases from V and 10 bases from J, with 12 bases between. The CDR3 sequence: CASSTIGGEQFF. DNA of the CDR3: TGCGCCAGCAGCACAATTGGGGGGGAGCAGTTCTTC.